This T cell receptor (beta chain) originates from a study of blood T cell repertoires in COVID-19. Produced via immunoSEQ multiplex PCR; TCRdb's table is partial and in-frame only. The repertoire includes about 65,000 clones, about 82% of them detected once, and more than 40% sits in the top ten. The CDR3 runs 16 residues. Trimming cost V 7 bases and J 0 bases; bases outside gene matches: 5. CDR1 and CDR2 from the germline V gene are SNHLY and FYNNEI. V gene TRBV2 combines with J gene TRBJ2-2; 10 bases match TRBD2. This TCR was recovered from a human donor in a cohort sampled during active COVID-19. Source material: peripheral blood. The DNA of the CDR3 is TGTGCCAGCAAGCGGGGGGGCATTGCGAACACCGGGGAGCTGTTTTTT. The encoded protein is CASKRGGIANTGELFF.